This T cell receptor beta chain was recovered during a study of cytomegalovirus exposure and HLA in healthy donors. Trimming took off 3 bases at V and 1 base at J, with 11 bases between the two ends. The CDR3 covers 14 residues. Germline V CDR1 and CDR2: SGHRS, YFSETQ. A multiplex PCR was run with 60 Vbeta primers and 13 Jbeta primers. The data were produced by immunoSEQ multiplex PCR, yet TCRdb's version contains in-frame clones alone and is incomplete. The listing contains approximately 47,000 clones. The source material was PBMCs. This receptor was obtained from a male donor in good health and CMV-seronegative. The chain has TRBV5-1 and TRBJ2-7, with D unresolved. The CDR3 here is CASSYSATSYEQYF. CDR3 DNA: TGCGCCAGCAGCTACTCCGCCACGTCCTACGAGCAGTACTTC.